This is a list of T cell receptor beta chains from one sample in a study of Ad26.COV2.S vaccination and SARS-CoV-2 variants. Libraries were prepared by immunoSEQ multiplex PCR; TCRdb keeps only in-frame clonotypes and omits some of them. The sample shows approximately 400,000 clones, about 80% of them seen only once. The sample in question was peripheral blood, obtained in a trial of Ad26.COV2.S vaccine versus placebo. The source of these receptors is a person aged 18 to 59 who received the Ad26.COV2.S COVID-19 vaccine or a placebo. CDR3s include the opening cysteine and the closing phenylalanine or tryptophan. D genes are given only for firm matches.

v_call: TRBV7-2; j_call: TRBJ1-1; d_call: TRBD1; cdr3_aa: CASSSLPGQGFFTEAFF; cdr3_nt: TGTGCCAGCAGCTCGTTGCCGGGACAGGGCTTTTTCACTGAAGCTTTCTTT
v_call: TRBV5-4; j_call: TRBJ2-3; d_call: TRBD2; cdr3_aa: CASSLASGLETDTQYF; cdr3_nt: TGTGCCAGCAGCTTGGCCTCGGGACTAGAAACAGATACGCAGTATTTT
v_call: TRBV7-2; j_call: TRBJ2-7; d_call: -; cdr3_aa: CASTPQWSSYEQYF; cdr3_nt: TGTGCCAGCACCCCTCAGTGGTCTTCCTACGAGCAGTACTTC
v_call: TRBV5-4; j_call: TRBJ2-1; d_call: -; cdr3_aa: CASSLPGSRGEQFF; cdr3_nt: TGTGCCAGCAGCTTGCCAGGCTCCCGCGGAGAGCAGTTCTTC
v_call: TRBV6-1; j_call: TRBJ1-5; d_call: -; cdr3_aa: CASSELQPQHF; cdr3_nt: TGTGCCAGCAGTGAGCTCCAACCCCAGCATTTT
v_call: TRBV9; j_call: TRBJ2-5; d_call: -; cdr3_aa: CASSVEQLPETQYF; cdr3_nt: TGTGCCAGCAGCGTAGAACAGCTACCGGAGACCCAGTACTTC
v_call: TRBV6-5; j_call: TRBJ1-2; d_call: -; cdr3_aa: CASSYQGHYGYTF; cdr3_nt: TGTGCCAGCAGTTATCAGGGTCACTATGGCTACACCTTC
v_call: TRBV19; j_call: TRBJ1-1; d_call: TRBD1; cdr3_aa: CASSIIAATPTGYPEAFF; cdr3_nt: TGTGCCAGTAGTATCATTGCGGCCACCCCGACAGGGTATCCTGAAGCTTTCTTT
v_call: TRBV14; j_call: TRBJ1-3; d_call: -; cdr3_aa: CASSPHTGRAGGNTIYF; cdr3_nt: TGTGCCAGCAGCCCACACACGGGCCGGGCTGGTGGAAACACCATATATTTT
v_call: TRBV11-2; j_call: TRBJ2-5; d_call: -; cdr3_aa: CASSPSRGGQAGKETQYF; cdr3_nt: TGTGCCAGCAGCCCTAGTAGGGGGGGACAGGCGGGAAAAGAGACCCAGTACTTC